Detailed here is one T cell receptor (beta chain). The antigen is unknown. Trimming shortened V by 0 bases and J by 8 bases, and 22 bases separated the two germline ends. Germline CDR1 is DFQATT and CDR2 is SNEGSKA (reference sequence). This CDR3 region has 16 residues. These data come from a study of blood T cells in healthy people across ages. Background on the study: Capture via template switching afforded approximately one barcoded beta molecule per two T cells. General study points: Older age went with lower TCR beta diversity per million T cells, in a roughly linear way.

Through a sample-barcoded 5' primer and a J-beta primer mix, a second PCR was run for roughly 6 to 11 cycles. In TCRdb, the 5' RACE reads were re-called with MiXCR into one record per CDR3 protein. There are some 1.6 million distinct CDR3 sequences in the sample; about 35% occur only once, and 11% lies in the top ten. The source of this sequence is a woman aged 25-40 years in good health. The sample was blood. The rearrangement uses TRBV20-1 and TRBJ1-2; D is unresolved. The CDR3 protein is CSARDHLGLGLEGYTF. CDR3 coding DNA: TGCAGTGCTAGAGATCACCTAGGTCTGGGTCTGGAAGGCTACACCTTC.